Given below is one TCR beta chain in context. The CDR3 is 15 amino acids. The V end lost 0 bases, the J end lost 5 bases, and 11 bases lay between the germline ends. Germline loops: CDR1 SGHAT, CDR2 FQNNGV. Produced via immunoSEQ multiplex PCR; TCRdb's table is partial and in-frame only. Of about 39,000 clones in the sample, approximately 92% were seen once. These data originate in a study of T cell changes during pregnancy in multiple sclerosis. This sequence originates from a female donor in good health, enrolled as a control in a pregnancy study. The sample in question was CD4+ T cells from peripheral blood mononuclear cells, obtained after pregnancy. The rearrangement joins TRBV11-2 to TRBJ2-1; D may be TRBD2 (5 bases). The CDR3 is CASSLEGRENNEQFF. The CDR3 DNA follows: TGTGCCAGCAGCTTAGAAGGACGGGAAAACAATGAGCAGTTCTTC.